This TCR beta chain was retrieved from a study of T cell responses to AZD1222 COVID-19 vaccine (dated by TCRdb to the early 2020s). At the level of the whole study: Because spike-specific TCR depth and breadth did not differ between the two schedules, AZD1222 recipients who got a second dose at roughly 4 weeks were pooled with those who got a second dose at roughly 12 weeks. TCR sequencing covered fewer than 250 trial participants: 207 given two doses of AZD1222 and about 26 given two doses of MenACWY control vaccine. Trial participants were enrolled by age into 18-55, 56-69 and 70-plus year subgroups, with roughly 150, 30 and 60 TCR-sequenced participants respectively.

Overall study results and their limits: Participants were mostly white British, with more females than males. The authors suggested clonal diversity may have been underestimated. After two AZD1222 doses, both the breadth and the depth of spike-specific TCRs were significantly higher than at day 0 and than in MenACWY recipients. In the small 56-69-year group, the increase in depth fell short of significance, most likely because of low power. Nearly half of unique spike-specific TCRs reportedly recognized epitopes outside regions mutated in the B.1.351 and B.1.1.7 variants. Conclusions about previously exposed vaccinees were limited because only six AZD1222 recipients were SARS-CoV-2 seropositive at baseline. Vaccine-associated CD4 TCRs spanned the whole spike protein, with dominant responses in regions 160-218 and 743-854. Because no day 14 peak-response samples were available, repertoires were characterized only after the peak T cell response.

The sample's time point, from its label and the paper: baseline before first vaccination. Samples from vaccinated people were obtained from the UK trials COV001 and COV002, which included a single-blind randomized controlled phase 2/3 trial of AZD1222 (ChAdOx1 nCoV-19) in healthy adults. For TCRbeta chain sequencing, PBMC samples from trial participants were taken at day 0 and at day 28 after the second dose. From the cysteine through the phenylalanine, the CDR3 covers 12 amino acids. The CDR3 DNA has 36 bases and is translated from base 1. The germline V gene gives CDR1 as SQVTM and CDR2 as ANQGSEA. V lost 4 bases and J lost 8 bases; the stretch between them is 11 bases long. The CDR3 regions of human TCRbeta chains were subjected to immunosequencing. In the source study's methods: Repertoire TCRs were checked for matches against a reference library of SARS-CoV-2-specific TCRs that had been generated using the MIRA antigen-specificity platform. Breadth meant the fraction of unique TCRs that were SARS-CoV-2-associated, whereas depth meant the fraction of total T cells that were SARS-CoV-2-associated. Using the MIRA data, each spike-specific TCR was mapped to the spike region that the TCR reacts to and placed in a CD4 or CD8 class. Log10-transformed breadth and depth values were compared by one-way ANOVA with Sidak's multiple comparisons tests. TCRdb took this table from immuneACCESS and kept in-frame rearrangements with V and J called. Such tables lack part of the clones; where checked against another copy, unresolved V genes explain under half of the gap, and the rest is unexplained. V and J calls and clone size are given by that table; D and trimming were obtained from the DNA. A total of 95,000 to 100,000 clones appear in this sample, 90% of them only once. In total, the top ten clones hold 1% to 1.5% of the sample.

As regards this clone: What antigen it recognizes has not been identified. Within one base of it there is no much larger clone, and no base qualities were kept.

The sample consisted of peripheral blood, taken on day 0 of AZD1222 vaccination. The origin of this receptor is an adult in good health. The chain links TRBV29-1 with TRBJ1-4, with the identity of the D gene unclear. The DNA sequence reads TGCAGCGTTGTAAGTCCGGAGGAAAAACTGTTTTTT. The resulting protein is CSVVSPEEKLFF.